This passage covers 20 T cell receptor beta chains from one sample sequenced in a study of identical twins. TCRdb fed the 5' RACE reads into MiXCR, producing one record per CDR3 protein. The sample shows roughly 720,000 distinct CDR3 sequences, over 15% of them seen only once. Another study also made use of these data, one on T cells expressing NK-cell markers.

The sample comprised PBMCs. The receptors shown here come from a woman aged 18-35 years in good health.

This chain joins TRBV7-9 and TRBJ2-3; the match to TRBD2 covers 11 bases. The ends lost 5 bases at V and 3 bases at J; junction bases unmatched: 7. This CDR3 is 16 amino acids long. Germline V lookup: CDR1 SEHNR, CDR2 FQNEAQ (reference sequence). CDR3 loop: CASSPPGLAATDTQYF. As DNA, the CDR3 is TGTGCCAGCAGCCCTCCGGGACTAGCGGCGACAGATACGCAGTATTTT.

This clonotype came up a few times. This sequence joins TRBV6-2 or TRBV6-3 and TRBJ2-1, with D unresolved. V dropped 2 bases and J dropped 9 bases, with 14 bases sitting between them. This CDR3 is 14 amino acids long. From germline, CDR1 is MNHEY and CDR2 SVGEGT. In DNA, the CDR3 is TGTGCCAGCAGTTACCCGTCCGAGACGGGTGAGCAGTTCTTC. Its translation: CASSYPSETGEQFF.

Only a few counts were recorded for this clonotype. The chain uses TRBV6-2 or TRBV6-3 and TRBJ2-7, with D hard to call. In germline, CDR1 is MNHEY, CDR2 SVGEGT. V dropped 7 bases and J dropped 8 bases, with 21 bases sitting between them. The CDR3 has 14 amino acids. The CDR3 region has the DNA TGTGCCAGCACCCGGACGGACGCGTTTGACAAGCAGTACTTC. Translation: CASTRTDAFDKQYF.

This clonotype was observed a handful of times. The rearrangement links TRBV19 to TRBJ2-1; 9 bases are a match to TRBD2. Germline V gene data show CDR1 as LNHDA and CDR2 as SQIVND (reference sequence). The CDR3 has 16 amino acids. Trimming removed 5 bases from V and 2 bases from J; junction bases left unmatched: 7. CDR3 protein: CASSLPTSGAYNEQFF. DNA for the CDR3: TGTGCCAGTAGTCTCCCGACTAGCGGAGCCTACAATGAGCAGTTCTTC.

As concerns this clonotype: This may stem from a read error, because a much larger clone lies one nucleotide away. The chain uses TRBV7-9 and TRBJ2-3; TRBD2 is a possible D gene (6 bases). Germline V gene data show CDR1 as SEHNR and CDR2 as FQNEAQ (reference sequence). This CDR3 comprises 15 residues. The germline V and J ends were trimmed by 3 bases and 0 bases, with 10 bases remaining between them. CDR3 sequence reads: CASSLLGTSTDTQYF. CDR3 sequence (DNA): TGTGCCAGCAGCTTGCTCGGGACTAGCACAGATACGCAGTATTTT. Looking up the rest from reference TRBV7-9 and TRBJ2-3 gives the full variable domain: DTGVSQNPRHKITKRGQNVTFRCDPISEHNRLYWYRQTLGQGPEFLTYFQNEAQLEKSRLLSDRFSAERPKGSFSTLEIQRTEQGDSAMYLCASSLLGTSTDTQYFGPGTRLTVL.

The V gene is TRBV12-3 or TRBV12-4, the J gene TRBJ2-3; D perhaps matches TRBD2 (7 bases). The V end was cut by 7 bases, the J end by 1 base, with 15 bases between. This CDR3 is built from 15 residues. This chain's CDR3 is CASTHGGGGTDTQYF. DNA of the CDR3: TGTGCCAGCACCCATGGGGGGGGCGGCACAGATACGCAGTATTTT.

This clonotype was seen only a few times. This sequence joins TRBV20-1 and TRBJ2-1, with 10 nucleotides matching TRBD2. The J segment lost 6 bases and the V segment lost 5 bases, leaving 7 bases of the junction unmatched. This CDR3 region has 14 residues. Germline V CDR1 and CDR2: DFQATT, SNEGSKA (reference sequence). The CDR3, as DNA: TGCAGTGCTCCTCGCCAGCGGGGGGGCAATGAGCAGTTCTTC. Its translation: CSAPRQRGGNEQFF.

This clonotype was detected only a few times. The CDR3 here is CASSQEGHSNYGYTF. As DNA, the CDR3 is TGCGCCAGCAGCCAGGAGGGACATTCTAACTATGGCTACACCTTC. The rearrangement uses TRBV5-1 and TRBJ1-2; D perhaps matches TRBD1 (6 bases). Germline CDR1 is SGHRS and CDR2 is YFSETQ. The CDR3 spans 15 residues. V was clipped by 4 bases and J by 0 bases, with 13 bases between them.

The V and J genes are TRBV5-1 and TRBJ2-7; D not resolved. The V end lost 0 bases, the J end lost 4 bases, and 11 bases lay between the germline ends. The CDR3 covers 14 residues. The germline gives CDR1 SGHRS, CDR2 YFSETQ. The CDR3 loop is CASSLDGSLYEQYF. CDR3 DNA sequence: TGCGCCAGCAGCTTGGACGGCAGCTTATACGAGCAGTACTTC. Using reference TRBV5-1 and TRBJ2-7 for the parts outside the CDR3, the full variable domain is KAGVTQTPRYLIKTRGQQVTLSCSPISGHRSVSWYQQTPGQGLQFLFEYFSETQRNKGNFPGRFSGRQFSNSRSEMNVSTLELGDSALYLCASSLDGSLYEQYFGPGTRLTVT.

This chain uses TRBV7-3 with TRBJ2-5; D not resolved. The CDR3 runs 15 residues. Looked up from germline, CDR1 is SGHTA and CDR2 is FQGTGA. Trimming removed 0 bases from V and 0 bases from J, with 8 bases in between. The CDR3 region is CASSLTAEYQETQYF. Written as DNA, the CDR3 is TGTGCCAGCAGCTTAACAGCCGAGTACCAAGAGACCCAGTACTTC.

The J gene is TRBJ2-7, the V gene TRBV12-3 or TRBV12-4, with D unresolved. V gave up 7 bases and J gave up 5 bases, with 18 bases separating them. The CDR3 sequence is 14 residues long. The CDR3 DNA is TGTGCCAGCAAAAAGGACCCCCAGTCCCACGAGCAGTACTTC. This translates into CASKKDPQSHEQYF.

This sequence joins TRBV29-1 and TRBJ2-3; D unclear. V lost 7 bases and J lost 4, with 9 bases in between. This CDR3 spans 11 amino acids. CDR1 is SQVTM and CDR2 is ANQGSEA in the germline V gene. CDR3 residues: CSAKGPDTQYF. Written as DNA, the CDR3 is TGCAGCGCGAAAGGTCCAGATACGCAGTATTTT.

The table lists this clonotype with many counts. This chain links TRBV7-3 with TRBJ2-1; D is perhaps TRBD1 (5 bases). V was cut by 5 bases and J by 9 bases, with 14 bases left in between. This CDR3 is built from 13 residues. The germline CDR1 and CDR2 sequences are SGHTA and FQGTGA. The DNA of the CDR3 is TGTGCCAGCAGCGACAGCCAGAAGGGTGAGCAGTTCTTC. Amino acids: CASSDSQKGEQFF.

This clonotype was seen more than once but under ten times. The V gene is TRBV12-3 or TRBV12-4, the J gene TRBJ1-5; D not resolved. V was shortened by 8 bases and J by 4 bases, with 12 bases between the two germline ends. This CDR3 is 13 amino acids long. CDR3 nucleotides: TGTGCCAGCGGTGAATCAAGGAATCAGCCCCAGCATTTT. It codes for CASGESRNQPQHF.

This clonotype appeared a few times. This chain joins TRBV5-1 and TRBJ2-1; TRBD2 agrees at 10 bases. With V trimmed by 4 bases and J by 0 bases, 7 bases remained unmatched. Germline CDR1 SGHRS, CDR2 YFSETQ. This CDR3 is built from 17 residues. The CDR3 nucleotides are TGCGCCAGCAGCGTCTTCAGCGGGGGGGCCTCCTACAATGAGCAGTTCTTC. It is translated as CASSVFSGGASYNEQFF.

The chain uses TRBV7-2 and TRBJ1-1; D is uncertain. This CDR3 comprises 13 residues. Per germline, CDR1 SGHTA and CDR2 FQGNSA. The V end was cut by 2 bases, the J end by 4 bases, with 8 bases between. CDR3 region: CASSLKGSTEAFF. The CDR3 bases are TGTGCCAGCAGCTTAAAGGGAAGCACTGAAGCTTTCTTT.

This clonotype was seen a handful of times. V is TRBV20-1 and J is TRBJ2-7; D gene unclear. This CDR3 contains 13 residues. The V and J ends lost 4 bases and 2 bases respectively, with 12 bases between them. CDR1 and CDR2 from the germline V gene are DFQATT and SNEGSKA (reference sequence). The CDR3 sequence is CSATGLPTYEQYF. CDR3 sequence (DNA): TGCAGTGCTACTGGGCTCCCCACCTACGAGCAGTACTTC.

The CDR3 DNA follows: TGTGCCAGCAGCTTAGTTGACTCACCCGCGGACGAGCAGTACTTC. Its protein is CASSLVDSPADEQYF. The rearrangement uses TRBV7-9 and TRBJ2-7; D not certain. V was pared by 1 base and J by 5 bases, with 15 bases between. Looked up from germline, CDR1 is SEHNR and CDR2 is FQNEAQ (reference sequence). The CDR3 consists of 15 residues.

This clonotype was detected a few times. The chain is built from TRBV5-6 and TRBJ1-2; 9 nucleotides match TRBD1. There are 15 residues in the CDR3. The V segment lost 0 bases and the J segment 10 bases; nucleotides outside the gene matches: 10. The germline V gene has CDR1 SGHDT and CDR2 YYEEEE. The CDR3 sequence: CASSLGSGTGSFYTF. The CDR3 bases are TGTGCCAGCAGCTTGGGAAGCGGGACAGGGAGTTTCTACACCTTC.

The J gene is TRBJ1-4, the V gene TRBV2, with D uncertain. The germline V and J ends were trimmed by 5 bases and 3 bases, with 10 bases remaining between them. Germline V gene data show CDR1 as SNHLY and CDR2 as FYNNEI. CDR3 length: 14 residues. The CDR3 spells CASSPSWANEKLFF. For the CDR3, the DNA is TGTGCCAGCAGTCCTAGTTGGGCTAATGAAAAACTGTTTTTT. The full variable domain, rest sourced from reference TRBV2 and TRBJ1-4, is EPEVTQTPSHQVTQMGQEVILRCVPISNHLYFYWYRQILGQKVEFLVSFYNNEISEKSEIFDDQFSVERPDGSNFTLKIRSTKLEDSAMYFCASSPSWANEKLFFGSGTQLSVL.